This TCR beta chain was sequenced for a study of breast tumors, draining lymph nodes, adjacent tissues. Each CDR3 protein gets one entry after TCRdb re-called the multiplex PCR reads with MiXCR. The repertoire consists of around 230,000 distinct CDR3 sequences, with nearly 35% occurring once and the leading ten covering approximately 3.6%. Breast cancer patients provided tissue from their axillary draining lymph nodes. Sequenced sample: axillary lymph node tissue. The receptor was isolated from a female donor with breast cancer. Some clones in this sample may be carry-over from other donors' samples.

The CDR3 sequence: CSARGVRGQETQHF. Here the CDR3 DNA reads TGCAGTGCTAGGGGGGTTAGGGGCCAAGAGACCCAGCATTTT. V usage is TRBV20-1 and J usage is TRBJ1-5; TRBD1 is a possible D gene (5 bases). The CDR3 has 14 residues. Trimming stripped 3 bases from V and 11 bases from J, with 20 bases between. Germline V gene lookup returns CDR1 DFQATT and CDR2 SNEGSKA (reference sequence).